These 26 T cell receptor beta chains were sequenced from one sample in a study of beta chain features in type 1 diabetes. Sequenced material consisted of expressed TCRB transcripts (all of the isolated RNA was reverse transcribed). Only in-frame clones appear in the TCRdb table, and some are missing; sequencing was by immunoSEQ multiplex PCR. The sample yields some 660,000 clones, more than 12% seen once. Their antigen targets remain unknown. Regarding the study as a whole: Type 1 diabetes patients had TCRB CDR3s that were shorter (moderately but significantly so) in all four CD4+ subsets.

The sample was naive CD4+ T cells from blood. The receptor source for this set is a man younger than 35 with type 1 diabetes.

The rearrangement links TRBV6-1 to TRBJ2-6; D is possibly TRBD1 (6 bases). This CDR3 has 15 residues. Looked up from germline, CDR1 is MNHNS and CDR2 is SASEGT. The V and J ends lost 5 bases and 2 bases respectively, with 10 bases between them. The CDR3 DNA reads TGTGCCAGCAGTTTTAGGACAGCTGGGGCCAACGTCCTGACTTTC. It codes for CASSFRTAGANVLTF.

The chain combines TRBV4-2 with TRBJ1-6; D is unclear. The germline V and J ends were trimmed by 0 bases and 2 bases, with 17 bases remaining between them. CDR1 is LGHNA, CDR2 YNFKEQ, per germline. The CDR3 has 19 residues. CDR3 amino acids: CASSQDRPPPGPYNSPLHF. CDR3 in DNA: TGTGCCAGCAGCCAAGATCGTCCTCCTCCAGGCCCCTATAATTCACCCCTCCACTTT.

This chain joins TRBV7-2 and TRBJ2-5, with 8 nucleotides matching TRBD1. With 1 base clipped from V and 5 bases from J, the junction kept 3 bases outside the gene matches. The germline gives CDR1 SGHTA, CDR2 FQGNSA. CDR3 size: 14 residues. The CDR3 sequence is CASSLETGAETQYF. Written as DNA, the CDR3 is TGTGCCAGCAGCTTAGAGACAGGGGCCGAGACCCAGTACTTC.

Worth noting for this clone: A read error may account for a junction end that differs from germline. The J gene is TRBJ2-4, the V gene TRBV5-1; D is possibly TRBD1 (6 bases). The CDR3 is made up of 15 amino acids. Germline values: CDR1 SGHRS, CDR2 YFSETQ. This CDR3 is CVSSLATQGGNIQYF. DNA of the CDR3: TGCGTCAGCAGCTTGGCCACACAAGGGGGAAACATTCAGTACTTC.

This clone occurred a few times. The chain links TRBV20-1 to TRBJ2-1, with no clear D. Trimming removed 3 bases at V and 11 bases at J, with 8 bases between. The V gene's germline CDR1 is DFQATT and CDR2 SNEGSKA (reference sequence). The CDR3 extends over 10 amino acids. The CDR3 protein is CSASRHQQFF. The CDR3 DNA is TGCAGTGCTAGTAGACACCAGCAGTTCTTC.

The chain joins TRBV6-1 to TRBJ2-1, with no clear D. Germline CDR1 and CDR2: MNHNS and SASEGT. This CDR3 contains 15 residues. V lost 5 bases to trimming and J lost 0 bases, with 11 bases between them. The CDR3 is CASSPSPSSYNEQFF. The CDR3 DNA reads TGTGCCAGCAGTCCCTCACCGAGCTCCTACAATGAGCAGTTCTTC.

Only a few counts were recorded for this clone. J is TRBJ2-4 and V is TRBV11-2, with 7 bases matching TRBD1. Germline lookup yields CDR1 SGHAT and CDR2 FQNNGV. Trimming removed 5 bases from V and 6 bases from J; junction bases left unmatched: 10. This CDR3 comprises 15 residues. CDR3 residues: CASSHIQGTVNIQYF. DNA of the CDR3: TGTGCCAGCAGCCACATACAAGGGACAGTAAACATTCAGTACTTC.

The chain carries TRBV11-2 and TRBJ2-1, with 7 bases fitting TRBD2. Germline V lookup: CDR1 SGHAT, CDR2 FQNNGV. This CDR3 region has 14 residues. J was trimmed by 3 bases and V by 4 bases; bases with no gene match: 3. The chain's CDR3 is CASSSRGVYNEQFF. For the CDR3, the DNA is TGTGCCAGCAGCTCTCGGGGGGTCTACAATGAGCAGTTCTTC. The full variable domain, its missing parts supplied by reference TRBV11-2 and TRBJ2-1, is EAGVAQSPRYKIIEKRQSVAFWCNPISGHATLYWYQQILGQGPKLLIQFQNNGVVDDSQLPKDRFSAERLKGVDSTLKIQPAKLEDSAVYLCASSSRGVYNEQFFGPGTRLTVL.

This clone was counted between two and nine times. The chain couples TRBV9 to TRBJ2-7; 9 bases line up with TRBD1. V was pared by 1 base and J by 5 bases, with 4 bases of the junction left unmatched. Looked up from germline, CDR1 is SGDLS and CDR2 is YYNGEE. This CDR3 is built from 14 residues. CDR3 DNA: TGTGCCAGCAGCGTAAGACAGGGGGAGGACGAGCAGTACTTC. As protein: CASSVRQGEDEQYF.

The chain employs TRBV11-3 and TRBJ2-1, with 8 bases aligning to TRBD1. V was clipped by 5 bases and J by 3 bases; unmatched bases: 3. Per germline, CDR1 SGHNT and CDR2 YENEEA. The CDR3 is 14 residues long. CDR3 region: CASSADRGYNEQFF. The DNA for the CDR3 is TGTGCCAGCAGCGCCGACAGGGGCTACAATGAGCAGTTCTTC.

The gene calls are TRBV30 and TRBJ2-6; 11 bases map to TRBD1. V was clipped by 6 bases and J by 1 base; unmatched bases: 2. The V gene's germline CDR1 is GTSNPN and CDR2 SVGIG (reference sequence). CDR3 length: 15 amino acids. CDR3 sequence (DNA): TGTGCCTGTGGGACAGGGGGGTCTGGGGCCAACGTCCTGACTTTC. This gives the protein CACGTGGSGANVLTF.

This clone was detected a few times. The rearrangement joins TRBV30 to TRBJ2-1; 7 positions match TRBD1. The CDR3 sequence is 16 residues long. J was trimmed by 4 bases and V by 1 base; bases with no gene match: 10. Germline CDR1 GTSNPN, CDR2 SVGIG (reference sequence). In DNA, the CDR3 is TGTGCCTGGAGTGCCACAGGGGTGGAGGTTTACAATGAGCAGTTCTTC. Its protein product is CAWSATGVEVYNEQFF.

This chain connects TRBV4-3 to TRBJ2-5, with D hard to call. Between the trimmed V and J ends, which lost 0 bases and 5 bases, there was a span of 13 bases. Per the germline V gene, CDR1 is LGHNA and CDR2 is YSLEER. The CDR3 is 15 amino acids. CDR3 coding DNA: TGCGCCAGCAGCCAAGAATTCCCCAGGCGGGAGACCCAGTACTTC. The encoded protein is CASSQEFPRRETQYF.

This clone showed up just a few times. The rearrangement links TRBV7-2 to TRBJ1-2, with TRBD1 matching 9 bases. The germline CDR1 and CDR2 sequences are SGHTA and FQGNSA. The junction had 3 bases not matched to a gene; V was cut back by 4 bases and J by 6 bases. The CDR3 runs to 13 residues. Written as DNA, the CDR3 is TGTGCCAGCAGCTGGGGGGACAGGGATGGCTACACCTTC. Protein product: CASSWGDRDGYTF.

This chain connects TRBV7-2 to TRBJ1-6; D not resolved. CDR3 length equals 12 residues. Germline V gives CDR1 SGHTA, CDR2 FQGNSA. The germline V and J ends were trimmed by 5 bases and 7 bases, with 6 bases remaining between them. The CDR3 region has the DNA TGTGCCAGCAGCACGACAAATTCACCCCTCCACTTT. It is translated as CASSTTNSPLHF.

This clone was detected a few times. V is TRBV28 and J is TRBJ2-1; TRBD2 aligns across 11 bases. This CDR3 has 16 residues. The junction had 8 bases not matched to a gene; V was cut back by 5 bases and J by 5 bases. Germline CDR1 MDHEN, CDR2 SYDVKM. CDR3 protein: CASSVIAGGPNNEQFF. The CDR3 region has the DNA TGTGCCAGCAGTGTTATAGCGGGAGGGCCGAACAATGAGCAGTTCTTC. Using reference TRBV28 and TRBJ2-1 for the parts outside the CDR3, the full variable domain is DVKVTQSSRYLVKRTGEKVFLECVQDMDHENMFWYRQDPGLGLRLIYFSYDVKMKEKGDIPEGYSVSREKKERFSLILESASTNQTSMYLCASSVIAGGPNNEQFFGPGTRLTVL.

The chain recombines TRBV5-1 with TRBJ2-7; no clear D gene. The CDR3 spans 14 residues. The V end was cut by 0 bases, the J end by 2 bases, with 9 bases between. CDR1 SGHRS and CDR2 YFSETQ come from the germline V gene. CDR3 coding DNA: TGCGCCAGCAGCTTGGTGGACGGAACCTACGAGCAGTACTTC. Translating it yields CASSLVDGTYEQYF.

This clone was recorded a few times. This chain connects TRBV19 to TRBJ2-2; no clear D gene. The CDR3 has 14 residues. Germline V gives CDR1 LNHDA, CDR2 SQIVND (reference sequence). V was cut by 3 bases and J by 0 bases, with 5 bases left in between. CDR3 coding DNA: TGTGCCAGTAGTATCCCAGCGAACACCGGGGAGCTGTTTTTT. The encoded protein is CASSIPANTGELFF. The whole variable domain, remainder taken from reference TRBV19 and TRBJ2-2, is DGGITQSPKYLFRKEGQNVTLSCEQNLNHDAMYWYRQDPGQGLRLIYYSQIVNDFQKGDIAEGYSVSREKKESFPLTVTSAQKNPTAFYLCASSIPANTGELFFGEGSRLTVL.

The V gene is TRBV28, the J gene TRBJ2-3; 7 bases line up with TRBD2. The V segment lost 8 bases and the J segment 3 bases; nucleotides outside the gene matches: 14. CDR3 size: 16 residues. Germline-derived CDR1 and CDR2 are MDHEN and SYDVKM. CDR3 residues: CASHRSGGPVTDTQYF. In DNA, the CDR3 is TGTGCCAGCCACAGATCGGGGGGACCAGTGACAGATACGCAGTATTTT.

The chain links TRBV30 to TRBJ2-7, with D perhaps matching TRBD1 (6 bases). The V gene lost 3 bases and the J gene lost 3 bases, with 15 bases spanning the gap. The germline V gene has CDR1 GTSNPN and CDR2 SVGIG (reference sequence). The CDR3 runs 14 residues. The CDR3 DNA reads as TGTGCCTGGAGCGATTTTCGGGACAACTACGAGCAGTACTTC. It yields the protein CAWSDFRDNYEQYF.

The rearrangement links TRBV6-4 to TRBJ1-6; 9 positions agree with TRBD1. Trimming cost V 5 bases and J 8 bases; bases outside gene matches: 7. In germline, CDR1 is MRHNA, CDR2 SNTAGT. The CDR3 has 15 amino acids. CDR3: CASSPAGTGYSPLHF. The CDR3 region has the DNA TGTGCCAGCAGTCCCGCCGGGACAGGGTATTCACCCCTCCACTTT.

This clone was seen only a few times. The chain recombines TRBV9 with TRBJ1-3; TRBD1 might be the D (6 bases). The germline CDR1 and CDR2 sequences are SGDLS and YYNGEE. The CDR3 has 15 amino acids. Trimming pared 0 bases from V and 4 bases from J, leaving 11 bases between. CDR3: CASSVATGTGNTIYF. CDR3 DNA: TGTGCCAGCAGCGTAGCTACCGGGACAGGAAACACCATATATTTT. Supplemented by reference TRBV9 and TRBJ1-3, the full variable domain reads DSGVTQTPKHLITATGQRVTLRCSPRSGDLSVYWYQQSLDQGLQFLIQYYNGEERAKGNILERFSAQQFPDLHSELNLSSLELGDSALYFCASSVATGTGNTIYFGEGSWLTVV.

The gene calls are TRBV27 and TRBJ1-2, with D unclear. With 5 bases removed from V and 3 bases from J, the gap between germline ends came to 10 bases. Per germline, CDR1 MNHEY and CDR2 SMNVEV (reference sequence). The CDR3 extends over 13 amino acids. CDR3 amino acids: CASSRVADYGYTF. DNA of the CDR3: TGTGCCAGCAGTAGGGTTGCAGACTATGGCTACACCTTC.

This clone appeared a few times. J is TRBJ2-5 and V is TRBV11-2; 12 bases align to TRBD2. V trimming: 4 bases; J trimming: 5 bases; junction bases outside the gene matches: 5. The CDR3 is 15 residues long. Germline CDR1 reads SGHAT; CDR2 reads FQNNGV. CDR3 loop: CASSSRLAGVETQYF. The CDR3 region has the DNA TGTGCCAGCAGCTCTCGACTAGCGGGGGTGGAGACCCAGTACTTC.

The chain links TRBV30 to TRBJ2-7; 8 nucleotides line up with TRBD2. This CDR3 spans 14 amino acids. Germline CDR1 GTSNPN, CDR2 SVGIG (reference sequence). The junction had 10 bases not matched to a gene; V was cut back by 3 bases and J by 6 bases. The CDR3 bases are TGTGCCTGGAGAAACAGCGGGGGTTTGGGCGAGCAGTACTTC. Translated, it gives CAWRNSGGLGEQYF.

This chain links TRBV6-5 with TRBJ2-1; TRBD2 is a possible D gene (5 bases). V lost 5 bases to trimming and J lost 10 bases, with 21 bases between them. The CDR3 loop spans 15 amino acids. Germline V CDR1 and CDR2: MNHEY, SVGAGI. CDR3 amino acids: CASSTRVASAWEQFF. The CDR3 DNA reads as TGTGCCAGCAGTACTAGGGTGGCTAGTGCGTGGGAGCAGTTCTTC.